A selection of T cell receptor beta chains follows, all from one sample in a study of human T cells and chemical hapten exposure. TCRdb recomputed calls from the RACE reads with MiXCR, one row per CDR3 protein. Of 99,000 or so distinct CDR3 sequences listed, roughly a third are singletons. The material was whole blood, obtained in connection with sensitization to the hapten diphenylcyclopropenone (DPC). These receptors were collected from a middle-aged man with alopecia areata. Some clones in this sample may be carry-over from other donors' samples. Both conserved end residues are trimmed from each CDR3. The size of a clone is reported for some rows only, either as once, few or many, or as a class for expanded clones.

13	few	TRBV6-1	TRBJ1-4	ASSNRGLVDEKLF
11	.	TRBV28	TRBJ2-5	ASRIFGGETQY
13	.	TRBV10-3	TRBJ2-7	AISESSREAYEQY
13	few	TRBV9	TRBJ2-1	ASNILGSEGDEQF
12	.	TRBV20-1	TRBJ2-1	SAILWTRKNEQF
13	.	TRBV15	TRBJ2-5	ATSYSVTGGETQY
9	few	TRBV6-2/TRBV6-3	TRBJ1-5	ASSYPSSQH
14	once	TRBV7-2	TRBJ2-3	ASSLVGTTGTDTQY
14	.	TRBV2	TRBJ2-3	ASSGVAVIRTDTQY
16	few	TRBV6-2/TRBV6-3	TRBJ2-6	ASSQQDYTISGANVLT
14	.	TRBV28	TRBJ2-7	ASRPAPPGPTYEQY
12	.	TRBV20-1	TRBJ2-1	SASSGSFSNEQF
14	.	TRBV6-1	TRBJ2-7	ASSEKTGANSYEQY
13	.	TRBV7-3	TRBJ2-2	ASTLGGAGTGELF
11	few	TRBV5-4	TRBJ2-3	ASSLDSGDTQY
12	.	TRBV15	TRBJ2-7	ATSRDPGHHEQY
12	.	TRBV6-5	TRBJ1-3	ASSLQGNGNTIY
11	.	TRBV29-1	TRBJ1-1	SVERGVNTEAF
8	.	TRBV20-1	TRBJ2-5	SATEETQY
14	.	TRBV5-5	TRBJ2-3	ASSLDGRGGTDTQY
11	.	TRBV29-1	TRBJ2-3	SVERSDTDTQY
12	.	TRBV7-9	TRBJ1-2	ASSLLGGESGYT
15	few	TRBV15	TRBJ1-3	ATSRDLAGASGNTIY
14	few	TRBV6-2/TRBV6-3	TRBJ2-1	ASSYTGLAGYNEQF
12	few	TRBV20-1	TRBJ2-5	SARGSGFQETQY
13	few	TRBV5-5	TRBJ1-4	ASSPTGQFNEKLF
10	.	TRBV29-1	TRBJ2-7	SGKLQGYEQY
11	.	TRBV7-2	TRBJ2-1	ASSRGRFQGQF
12	.	TRBV12-3/TRBV12-4	TRBJ2-1	ASSFPPPNNEQF
11	few	TRBV12-3/TRBV12-4	TRBJ2-3	ASSFPGTDTQY
9	few	TRBV3-1	TRBJ2-7	ASSRGFEQY
12	.	TRBV14	TRBJ2-3	ASSQGQRADTQY
12	few	TRBV20-1	TRBJ2-1	SASDPSGSNEQF
12	few	TRBV20-1	TRBJ1-5	SAAYDRFDSPQH
11	few	TRBV6-2/TRBV6-3	TRBJ2-4	ASSYGENSIQY
12	.	TRBV14	TRBJ1-4	ASSQAQAASKLF
9	few	TRBV6-9	TRBJ1-6	ASNINSPLH
13	few	TRBV9	TRBJ2-3	ASSVGGRLEDTQY
13	.	TRBV20-1	TRBJ1-1	SASEGGLANTEAF
12	.	TRBV7-9	TRBJ2-5	ASSPVWEPRAQY
13	.	TRBV5-6	TRBJ1-2	ASSQVGTGVYGYT
13	.	TRBV30	TRBJ2-1	AWRSGRPTYNEQF
9	.	TRBV29-1	TRBJ1-1	SVVRGPEAF
12	.	TRBV7-2	TRBJ2-7	ASGPRGSSYEQY
10	.	TRBV29-1	TRBJ2-3	SAPRLAGDQY
11	.	TRBV19	TRBJ2-1	ASSMAAVYEQF
13	.	TRBV4-1	TRBJ1-3	ASSQDGTSGNTIY
14	.	TRBV6-5	TRBJ2-5	DSSYSTGPRKETQY